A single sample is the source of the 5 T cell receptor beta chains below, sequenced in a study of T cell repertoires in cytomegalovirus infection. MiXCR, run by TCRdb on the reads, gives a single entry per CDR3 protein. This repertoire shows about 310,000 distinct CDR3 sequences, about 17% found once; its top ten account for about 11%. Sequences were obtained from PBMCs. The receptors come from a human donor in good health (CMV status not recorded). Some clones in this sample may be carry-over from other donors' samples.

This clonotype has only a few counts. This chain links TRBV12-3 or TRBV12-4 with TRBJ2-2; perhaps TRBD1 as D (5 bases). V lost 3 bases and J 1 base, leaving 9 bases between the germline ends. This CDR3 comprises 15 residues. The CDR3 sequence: CASSFFQGNTGELFF. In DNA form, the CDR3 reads TGTGCCAGCAGTTTCTTCCAGGGGAACACCGGGGAGCTGTTTTTT.

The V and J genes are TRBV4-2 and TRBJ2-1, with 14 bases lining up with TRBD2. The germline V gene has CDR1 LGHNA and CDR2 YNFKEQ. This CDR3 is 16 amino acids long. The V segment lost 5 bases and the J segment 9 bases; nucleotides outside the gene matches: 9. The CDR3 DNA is TGTGCCAGCAGCGCCAGAGGACTAGCGGGGGGAGGTGAGCAGTTCTTC. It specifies CASSARGLAGGGEQFF.

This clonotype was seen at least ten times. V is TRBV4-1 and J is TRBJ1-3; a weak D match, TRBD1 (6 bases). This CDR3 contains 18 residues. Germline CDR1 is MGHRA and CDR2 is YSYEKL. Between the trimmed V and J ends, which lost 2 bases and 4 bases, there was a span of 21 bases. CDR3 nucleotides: TGCGCCAGCAGCCAAACAGTTACAGGGCCTAGAAGAGGAAACACCATATATTTT. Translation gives CASSQTVTGPRRGNTIYF.

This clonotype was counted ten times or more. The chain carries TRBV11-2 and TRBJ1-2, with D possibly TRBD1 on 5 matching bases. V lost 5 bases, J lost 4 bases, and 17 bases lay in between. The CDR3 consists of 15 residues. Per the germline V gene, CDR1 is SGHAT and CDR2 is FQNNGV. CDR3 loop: CASSVAGTAIYGYTF. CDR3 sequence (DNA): TGTGCCAGCAGCGTCGCCGGGACGGCCATCTATGGCTACACCTTC.

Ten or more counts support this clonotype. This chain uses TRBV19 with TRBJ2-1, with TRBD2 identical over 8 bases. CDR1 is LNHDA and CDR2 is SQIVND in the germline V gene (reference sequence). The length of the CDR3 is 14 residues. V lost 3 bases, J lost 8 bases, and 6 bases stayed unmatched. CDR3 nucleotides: TGTGCCAGTAGTATCCCGGGACTAGTGTATGAGCAGTTCTTC. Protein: CASSIPGLVYEQFF.